This paragraph reports one T cell receptor beta chain. The entry originates in a study of shared clonotypes between healthy human individuals. Per the germline V gene, CDR1 is SGHTA and CDR2 is FQGNSA. V lost 5 bases to trimming and J lost 3 bases; unmatched junction nucleotides: 13. This CDR3 spans 16 amino acids. The table came from immunoSEQ multiplex PCR; TCRdb's copy has only in-frame clones and leaves some out. The sample lists more than 1,200,000 clones, approximately 98.5% occurring once. This TCR derives from a man younger than 45 in good health. Sequencing used naive CD4+ T cells sorted from blood. As to subset: CD45RA+ positively selected. The chain recombines TRBV7-2 with TRBJ2-7, with 7 bases lining up with TRBD1. CDR3 DNA sequence: TGTGCCAGCAGCCCACTAACGGGGCAGGGGGTCTACGAGCAGTACTTC. It specifies CASSPLTGQGVYEQYF.